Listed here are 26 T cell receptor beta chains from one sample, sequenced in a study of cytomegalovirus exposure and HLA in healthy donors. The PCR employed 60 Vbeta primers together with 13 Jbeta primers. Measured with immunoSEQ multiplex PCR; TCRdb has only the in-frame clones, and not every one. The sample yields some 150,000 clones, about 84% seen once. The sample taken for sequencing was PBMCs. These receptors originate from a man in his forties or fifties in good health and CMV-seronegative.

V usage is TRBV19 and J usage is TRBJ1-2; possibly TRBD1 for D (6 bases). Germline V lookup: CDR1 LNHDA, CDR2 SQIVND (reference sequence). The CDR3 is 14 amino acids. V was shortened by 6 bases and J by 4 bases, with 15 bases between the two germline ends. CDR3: CASRPTQGFYGYTF. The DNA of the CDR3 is TGTGCCAGTAGGCCGACACAGGGCTTCTATGGCTACACCTTC.

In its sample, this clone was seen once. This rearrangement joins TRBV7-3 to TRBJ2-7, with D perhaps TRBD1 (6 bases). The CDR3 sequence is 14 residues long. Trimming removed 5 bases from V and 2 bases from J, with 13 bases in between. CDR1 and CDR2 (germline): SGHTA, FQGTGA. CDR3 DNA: TGTGCCAGCAGCCCCCAAGGGGGACCCTACGAGCAGTACTTC. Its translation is CASSPQGGPYEQYF.

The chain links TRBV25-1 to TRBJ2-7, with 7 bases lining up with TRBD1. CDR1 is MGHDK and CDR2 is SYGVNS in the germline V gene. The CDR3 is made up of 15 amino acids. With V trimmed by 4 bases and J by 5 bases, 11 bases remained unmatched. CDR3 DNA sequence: TGTGCCAGCAGTGCCCTACAGGGGATCCCCCACGAGCAGTACTTC. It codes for CASSALQGIPHEQYF.

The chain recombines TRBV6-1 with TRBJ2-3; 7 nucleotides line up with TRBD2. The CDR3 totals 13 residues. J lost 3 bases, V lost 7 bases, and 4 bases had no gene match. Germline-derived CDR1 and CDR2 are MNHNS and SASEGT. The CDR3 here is CASIVGGTDTQYF. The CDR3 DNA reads TGTGCCAGCATTGTGGGAGGGACAGATACGCAGTATTTT.

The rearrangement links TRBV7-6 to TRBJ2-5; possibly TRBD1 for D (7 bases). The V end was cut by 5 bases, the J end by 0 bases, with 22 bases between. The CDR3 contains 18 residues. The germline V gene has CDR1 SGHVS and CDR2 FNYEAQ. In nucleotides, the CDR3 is TGTGCCAGCAGCAGCTTATATCGGACAGGCGGGGACCAAGAGACCCAGTACTTC. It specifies CASSSLYRTGGDQETQYF.

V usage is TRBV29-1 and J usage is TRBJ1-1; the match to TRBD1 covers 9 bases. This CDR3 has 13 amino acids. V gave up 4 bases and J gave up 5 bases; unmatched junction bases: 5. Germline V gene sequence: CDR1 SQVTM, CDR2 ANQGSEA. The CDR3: CSVGETGGTEAFF. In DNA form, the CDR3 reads TGCAGCGTTGGGGAGACAGGGGGGACTGAAGCTTTCTTT.

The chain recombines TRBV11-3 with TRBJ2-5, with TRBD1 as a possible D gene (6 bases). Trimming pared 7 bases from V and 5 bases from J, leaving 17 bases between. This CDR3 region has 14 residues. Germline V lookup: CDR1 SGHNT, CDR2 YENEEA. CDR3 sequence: CASKLDATGETQYF. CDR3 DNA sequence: TGTGCCAGCAAGCTAGACGCCACAGGGGAGACCCAGTACTTC. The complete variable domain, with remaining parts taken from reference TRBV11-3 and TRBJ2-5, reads EAGVVQSPRYKIIEKKQPVAFWCNPISGHNTLYWYLQNLGQGPELLIRYENEEAVDDSQLPKDRFSAERLKGVDSTLKIQPAELGDSAVYLCASKLDATGETQYFGPGTRLLVL.

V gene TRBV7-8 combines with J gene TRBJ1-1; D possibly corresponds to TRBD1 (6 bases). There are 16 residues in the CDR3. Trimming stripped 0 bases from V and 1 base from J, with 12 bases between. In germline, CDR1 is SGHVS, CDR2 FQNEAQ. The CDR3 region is CASSLALGHRNTEAFF. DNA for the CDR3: TGTGCCAGCAGCTTAGCGTTGGGACATCGGAACACTGAAGCTTTCTTT.

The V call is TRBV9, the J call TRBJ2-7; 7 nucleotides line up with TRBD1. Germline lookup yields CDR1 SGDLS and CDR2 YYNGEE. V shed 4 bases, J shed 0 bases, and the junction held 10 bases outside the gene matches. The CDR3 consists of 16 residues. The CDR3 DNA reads TGTGCCAGCAGCCCACGGGACAGTGTCGACTCCTACGAGCAGTACTTC. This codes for CASSPRDSVDSYEQYF.

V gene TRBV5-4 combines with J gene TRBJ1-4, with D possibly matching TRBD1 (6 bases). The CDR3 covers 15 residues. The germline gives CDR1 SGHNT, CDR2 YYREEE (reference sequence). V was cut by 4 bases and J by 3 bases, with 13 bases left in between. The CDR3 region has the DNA TGTGCCAGCAGCCCGAGGGGGGGGGCTAATGAAAAACTGTTTTTT. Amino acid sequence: CASSPRGGANEKLFF.

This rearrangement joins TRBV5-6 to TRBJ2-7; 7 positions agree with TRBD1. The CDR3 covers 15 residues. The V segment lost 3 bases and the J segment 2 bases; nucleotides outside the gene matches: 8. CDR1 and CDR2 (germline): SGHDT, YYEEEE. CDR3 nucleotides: TGTGCCAGCAGCTCCCAGACAGGGAAGGCCTACGAGCAGTACTTC. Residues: CASSSQTGKAYEQYF.

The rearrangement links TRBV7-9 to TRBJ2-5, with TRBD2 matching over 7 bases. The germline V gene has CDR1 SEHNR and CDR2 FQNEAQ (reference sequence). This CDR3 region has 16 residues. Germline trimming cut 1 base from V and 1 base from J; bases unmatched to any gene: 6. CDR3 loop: CASSLGTSVFQETQYF. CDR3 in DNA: TGTGCCAGCAGCTTAGGAACTAGCGTCTTCCAAGAGACCCAGTACTTC.

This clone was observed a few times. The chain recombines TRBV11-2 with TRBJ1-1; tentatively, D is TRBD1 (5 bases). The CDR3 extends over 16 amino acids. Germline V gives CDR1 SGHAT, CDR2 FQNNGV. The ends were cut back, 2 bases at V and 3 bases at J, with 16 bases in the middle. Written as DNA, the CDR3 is TGTGCCAGCAGCTTACCTTTCCCGGGGGGATACACTGAAGCTTTCTTT. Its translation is CASSLPFPGGYTEAFF.

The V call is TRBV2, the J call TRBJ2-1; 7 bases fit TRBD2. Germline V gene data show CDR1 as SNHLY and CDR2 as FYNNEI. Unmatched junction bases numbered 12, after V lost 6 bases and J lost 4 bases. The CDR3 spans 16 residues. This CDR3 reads CASRLRTRKTYNEQFF. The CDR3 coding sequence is TGTGCCAGCAGGCTCCGGACTAGAAAAACATACAATGAGCAGTTCTTC.

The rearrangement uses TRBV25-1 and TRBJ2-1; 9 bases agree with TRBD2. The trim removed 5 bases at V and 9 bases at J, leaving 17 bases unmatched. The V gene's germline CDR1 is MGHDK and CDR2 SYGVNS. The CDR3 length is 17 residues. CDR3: CASSSQAASGIVGEQFF. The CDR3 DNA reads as TGTGCCAGCAGTTCCCAGGCGGCTAGCGGGATCGTAGGTGAGCAGTTCTTC.

This chain's CDR3 is CASSIQGDSTEAFF. The CDR3 nucleotides read TGCGCCAGCAGCATTCAGGGGGATAGTACTGAAGCTTTCTTT. The rearrangement uses TRBV5-1 and TRBJ1-1; TRBD1 agrees at 7 bases. Germline CDR1 is SGHRS and CDR2 is YFSETQ. The CDR3 loop spans 14 amino acids. With 4 bases clipped from V and 5 bases from J, the junction kept 8 bases outside the gene matches.

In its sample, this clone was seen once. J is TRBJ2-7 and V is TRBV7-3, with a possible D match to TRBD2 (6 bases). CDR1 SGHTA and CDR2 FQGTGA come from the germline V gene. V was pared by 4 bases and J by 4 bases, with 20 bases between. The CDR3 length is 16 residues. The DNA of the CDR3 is TGTGCCAGCAGCTCCGGCCCGGGAGTATCGGGATACGAGCAGTACTTC. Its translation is CASSSGPGVSGYEQYF.

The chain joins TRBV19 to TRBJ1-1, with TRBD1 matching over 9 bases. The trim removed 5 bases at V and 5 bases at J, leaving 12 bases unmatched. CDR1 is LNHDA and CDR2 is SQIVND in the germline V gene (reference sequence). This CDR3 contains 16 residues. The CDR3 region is CASSARKQGAETEAFF. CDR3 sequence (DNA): TGTGCCAGTAGTGCCCGAAAACAGGGGGCGGAAACTGAAGCTTTCTTT.

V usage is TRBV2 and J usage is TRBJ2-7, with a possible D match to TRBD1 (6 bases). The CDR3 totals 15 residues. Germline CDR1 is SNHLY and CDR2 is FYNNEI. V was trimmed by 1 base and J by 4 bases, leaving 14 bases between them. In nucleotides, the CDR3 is TGTGCCAGCAGTGAAGTCGTCAGGGGATCTTACGAGCAGTACTTC. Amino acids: CASSEVVRGSYEQYF.

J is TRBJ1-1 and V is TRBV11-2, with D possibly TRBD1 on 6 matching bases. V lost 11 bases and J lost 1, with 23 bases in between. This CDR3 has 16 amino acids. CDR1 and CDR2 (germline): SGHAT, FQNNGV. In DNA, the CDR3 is TGTGCCTCAACTCCCGGACAGTCCAACACGAACACTGAAGCTTTCTTT. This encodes CASTPGQSNTNTEAFF.

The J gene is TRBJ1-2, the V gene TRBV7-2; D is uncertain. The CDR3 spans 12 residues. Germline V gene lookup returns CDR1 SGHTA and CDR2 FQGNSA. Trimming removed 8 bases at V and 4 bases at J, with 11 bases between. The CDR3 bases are TGTGCCAGCCGGGCCAGCGGCTATGGCTACACCTTC. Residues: CASRASGYGYTF.

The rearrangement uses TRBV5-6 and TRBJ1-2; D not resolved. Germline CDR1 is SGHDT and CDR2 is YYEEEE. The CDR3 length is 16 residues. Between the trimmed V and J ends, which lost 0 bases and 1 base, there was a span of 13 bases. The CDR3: CASSLVSSMLNYGYTF. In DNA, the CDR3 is TGTGCCAGCAGCTTGGTGAGCTCGATGCTTAACTATGGCTACACCTTC.

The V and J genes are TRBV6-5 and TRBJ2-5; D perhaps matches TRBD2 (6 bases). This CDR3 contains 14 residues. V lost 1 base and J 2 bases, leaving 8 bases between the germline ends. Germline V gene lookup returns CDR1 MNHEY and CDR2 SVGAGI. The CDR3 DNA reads TGTGCCAGCAGTTACTACAGCGGGCAAGAGACCCAGTACTTC. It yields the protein CASSYYSGQETQYF.

CDR3 amino acids: CASSLRLTVAKNIQYF. The CDR3 coding sequence is TGTGCCAGCAGCCTGAGACTGACCGTAGCCAAAAACATTCAGTACTTC. The chain carries TRBV7-9 and TRBJ2-4; D not certain. This CDR3 region has 16 residues. Trimming shortened V by 5 bases and J by 0 bases, and 14 bases separated the two germline ends. Germline assignment: CDR1 SEHNR and CDR2 FQNEAQ (reference sequence).

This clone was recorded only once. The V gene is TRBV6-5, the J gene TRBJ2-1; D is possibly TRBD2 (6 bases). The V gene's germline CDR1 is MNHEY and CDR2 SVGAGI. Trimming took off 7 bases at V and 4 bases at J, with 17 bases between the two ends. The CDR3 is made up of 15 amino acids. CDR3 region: CASTKDARGYNEQFF. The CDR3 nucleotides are TGTGCCAGCACCAAGGACGCCCGGGGGTACAATGAGCAGTTCTTC.

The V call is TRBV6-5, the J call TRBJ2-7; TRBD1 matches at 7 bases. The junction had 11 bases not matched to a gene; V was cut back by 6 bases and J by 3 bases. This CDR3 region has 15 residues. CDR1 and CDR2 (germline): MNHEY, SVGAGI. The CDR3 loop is CASRSDRAIVYEQYF. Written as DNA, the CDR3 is TGTGCCAGCAGATCCGACAGGGCAATAGTCTACGAGCAGTACTTC.